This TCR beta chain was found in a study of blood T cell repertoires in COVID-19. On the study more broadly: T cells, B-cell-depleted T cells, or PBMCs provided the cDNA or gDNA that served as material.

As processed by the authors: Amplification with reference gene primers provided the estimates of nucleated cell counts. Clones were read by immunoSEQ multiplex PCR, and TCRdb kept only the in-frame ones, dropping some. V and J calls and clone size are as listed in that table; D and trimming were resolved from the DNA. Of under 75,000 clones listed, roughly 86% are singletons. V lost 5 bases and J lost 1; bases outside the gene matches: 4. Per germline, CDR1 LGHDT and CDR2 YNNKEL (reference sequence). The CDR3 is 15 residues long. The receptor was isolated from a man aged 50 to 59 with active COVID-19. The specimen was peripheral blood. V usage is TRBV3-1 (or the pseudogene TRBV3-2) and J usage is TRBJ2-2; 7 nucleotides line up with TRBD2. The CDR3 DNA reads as TGTGCCAGCAGCGTGGGACTACTGAACACCGGGGAGCTGTTTTTT. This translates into CASSVGLLNTGELFF.